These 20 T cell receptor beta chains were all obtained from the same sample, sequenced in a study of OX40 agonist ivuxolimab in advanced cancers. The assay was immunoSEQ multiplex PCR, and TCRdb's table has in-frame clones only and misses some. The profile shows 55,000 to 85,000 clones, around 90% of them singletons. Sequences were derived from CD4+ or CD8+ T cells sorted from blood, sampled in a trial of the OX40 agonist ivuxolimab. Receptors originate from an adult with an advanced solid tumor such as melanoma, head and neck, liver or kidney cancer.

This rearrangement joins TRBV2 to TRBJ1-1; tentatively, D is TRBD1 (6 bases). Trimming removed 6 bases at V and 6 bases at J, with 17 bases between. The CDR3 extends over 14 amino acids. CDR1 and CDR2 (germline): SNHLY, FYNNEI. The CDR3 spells CASSRDKVRPEAFF. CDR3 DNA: TGTGCCAGCAGCCGGGACAAAGTTCGGCCTGAAGCTTTCTTT.

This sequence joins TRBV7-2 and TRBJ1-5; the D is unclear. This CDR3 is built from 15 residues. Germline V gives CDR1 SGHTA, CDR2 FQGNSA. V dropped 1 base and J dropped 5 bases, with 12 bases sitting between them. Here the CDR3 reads CASSLEASPDQPQHF. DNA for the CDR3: TGTGCCAGCAGCTTAGAGGCAAGCCCAGATCAGCCCCAGCATTTT.

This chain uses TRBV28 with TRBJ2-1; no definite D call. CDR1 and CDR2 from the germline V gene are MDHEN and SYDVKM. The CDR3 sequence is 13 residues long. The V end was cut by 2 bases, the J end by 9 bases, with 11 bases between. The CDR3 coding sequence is TGTGCCAGCAGTTTAGCTAGAACAATTGAGCAGTTCTTC. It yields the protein CASSLARTIEQFF.

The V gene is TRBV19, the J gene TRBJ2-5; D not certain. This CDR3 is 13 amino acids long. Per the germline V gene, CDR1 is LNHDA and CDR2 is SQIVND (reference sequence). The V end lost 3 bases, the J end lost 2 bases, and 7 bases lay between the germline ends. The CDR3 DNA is TGTGCCAGTAGTATTAACAGTCAAGAGACCCAGTACTTC. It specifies CASSINSQETQYF.

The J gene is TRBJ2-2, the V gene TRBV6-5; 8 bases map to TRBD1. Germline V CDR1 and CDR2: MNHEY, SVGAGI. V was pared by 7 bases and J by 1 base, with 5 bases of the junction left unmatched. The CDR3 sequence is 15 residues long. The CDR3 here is CASNRQGRNTGELFF. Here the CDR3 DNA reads TGTGCCAGCAACCGACAGGGGCGGAACACCGGGGAGCTGTTTTTT.

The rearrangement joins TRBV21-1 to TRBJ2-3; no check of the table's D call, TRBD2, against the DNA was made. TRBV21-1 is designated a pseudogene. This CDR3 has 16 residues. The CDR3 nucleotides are TGTGCCAGCAGCAAAGTAACTAGCGGGATACCAGATACGCAGTATTTT. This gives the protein CASSKVTSGIPDTQYF.

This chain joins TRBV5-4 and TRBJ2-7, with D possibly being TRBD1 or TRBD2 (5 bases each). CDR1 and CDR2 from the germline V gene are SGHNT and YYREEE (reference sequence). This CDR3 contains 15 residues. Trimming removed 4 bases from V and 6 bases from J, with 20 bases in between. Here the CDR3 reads CASSGGAVDYREQYF. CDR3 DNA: TGTGCCAGCAGCGGGGGAGCCGTCGACTATCGCGAGCAGTACTTC. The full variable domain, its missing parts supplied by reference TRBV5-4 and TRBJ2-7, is ETGVTQSPTHLIKTRGQQVTLRCSSQSGHNTVSWYQQALGQGPQFIFQYYREEENGRGNFPPRFSGLQFPNYSSELNVNALELDDSALYLCASSGGAVDYREQYFGPGTRLTVT.

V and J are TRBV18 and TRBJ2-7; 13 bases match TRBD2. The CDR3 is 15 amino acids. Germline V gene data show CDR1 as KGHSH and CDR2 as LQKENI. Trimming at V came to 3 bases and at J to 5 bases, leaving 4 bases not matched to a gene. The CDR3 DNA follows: TGTGCCAGCTCACCGACTAGCGGGGGGACCCACGAGCAGTACTTC. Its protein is CASSPTSGGTHEQYF.

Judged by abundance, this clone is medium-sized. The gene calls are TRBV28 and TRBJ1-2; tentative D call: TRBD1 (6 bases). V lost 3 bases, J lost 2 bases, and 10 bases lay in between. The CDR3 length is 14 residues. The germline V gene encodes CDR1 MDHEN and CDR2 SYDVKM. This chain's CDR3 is CASSFFGQNYGYTF. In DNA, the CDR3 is TGTGCCAGCAGTTTTTTTGGACAGAACTATGGCTACACCTTC.

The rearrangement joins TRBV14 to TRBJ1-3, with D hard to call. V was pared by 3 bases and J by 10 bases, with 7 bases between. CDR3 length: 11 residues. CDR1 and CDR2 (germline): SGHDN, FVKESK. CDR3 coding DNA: TGTGCCAGCAGCCAGACCTGGACCATATATTTT. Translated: CASSQTWTIYF. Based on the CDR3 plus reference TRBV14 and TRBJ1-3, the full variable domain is EAGVTQFPSHSVIEKGQTVTLRCDPISGHDNLYWYRRVMGKEIKFLLHFVKESKQDESGMPNNRFLAERTGGTYSTLKVQPAELEDSGVYFCASSQTWTIYFGEGSWLTVV.

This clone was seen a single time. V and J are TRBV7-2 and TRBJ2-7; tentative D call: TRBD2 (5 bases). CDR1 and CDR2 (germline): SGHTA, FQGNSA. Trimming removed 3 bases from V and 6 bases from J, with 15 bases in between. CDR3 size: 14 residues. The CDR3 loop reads CASSFYGESGEQYF. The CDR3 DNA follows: TGTGCCAGCAGCTTCTACGGGGAGTCGGGCGAGCAGTACTTC. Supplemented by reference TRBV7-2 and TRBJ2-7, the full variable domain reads GAGVSQSPSNKVTEKGKDVELRCDPISGHTALYWYRQSLGQGLEFLIYFQGNSAPDKSGLPSDRFSAERTGGSVSTLTIQRTQQEDSAVYLCASSFYGESGEQYFGPGTRLTVT.

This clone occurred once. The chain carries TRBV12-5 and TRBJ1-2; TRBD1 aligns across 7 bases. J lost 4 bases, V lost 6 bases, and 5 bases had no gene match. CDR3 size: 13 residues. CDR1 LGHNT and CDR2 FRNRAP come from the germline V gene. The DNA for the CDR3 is TGTGCTAGTGGCACGGGACAGACCTATGGCTACACCTTC. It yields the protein CASGTGQTYGYTF.

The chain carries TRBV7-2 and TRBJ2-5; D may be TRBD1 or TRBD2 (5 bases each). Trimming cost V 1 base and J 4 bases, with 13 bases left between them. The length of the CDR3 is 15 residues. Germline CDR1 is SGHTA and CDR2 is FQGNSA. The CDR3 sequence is CASSLGGSRLETQYF. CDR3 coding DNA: TGTGCCAGCAGCTTAGGGGGGTCTAGACTAGAGACCCAGTACTTC.

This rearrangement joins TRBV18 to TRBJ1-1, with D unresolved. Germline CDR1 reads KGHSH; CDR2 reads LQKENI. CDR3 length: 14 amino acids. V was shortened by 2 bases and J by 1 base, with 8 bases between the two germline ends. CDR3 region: CASSPIPRNTEAFF. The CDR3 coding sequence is TGTGCCAGCTCACCAATACCAAGGAACACTGAAGCTTTCTTT.

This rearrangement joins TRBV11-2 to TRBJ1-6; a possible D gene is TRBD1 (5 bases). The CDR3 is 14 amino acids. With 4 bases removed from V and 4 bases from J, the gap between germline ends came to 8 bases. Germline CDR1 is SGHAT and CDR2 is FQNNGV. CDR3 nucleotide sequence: TGTGCCAGCAGCTCCACAGGTTATAATTCACCCCTCCACTTT. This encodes CASSSTGYNSPLHF.

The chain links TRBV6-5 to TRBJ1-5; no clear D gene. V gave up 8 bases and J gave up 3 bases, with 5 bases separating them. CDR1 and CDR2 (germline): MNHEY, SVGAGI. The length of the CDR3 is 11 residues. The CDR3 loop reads CASPINQPQHF. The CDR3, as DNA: TGTGCCAGCCCCATCAATCAGCCCCAGCATTTT.

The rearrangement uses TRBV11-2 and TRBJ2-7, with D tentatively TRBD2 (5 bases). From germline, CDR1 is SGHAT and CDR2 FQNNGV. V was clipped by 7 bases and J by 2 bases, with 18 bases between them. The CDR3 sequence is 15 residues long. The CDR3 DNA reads TGTGCCAGCAACCTCGGGCTAGCCCTGGCCTACGAGCAGTACTTC. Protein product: CASNLGLALAYEQYF.

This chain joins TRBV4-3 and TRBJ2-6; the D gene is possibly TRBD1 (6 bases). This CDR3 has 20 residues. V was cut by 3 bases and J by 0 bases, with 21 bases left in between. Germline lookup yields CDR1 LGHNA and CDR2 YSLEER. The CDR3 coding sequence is TGCGCCAGCAGCCAGCATCTCCGGACAGCGAAAAACTCTGGGGCCAACGTCCTGACTTTC. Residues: CASSQHLRTAKNSGANVLTF.

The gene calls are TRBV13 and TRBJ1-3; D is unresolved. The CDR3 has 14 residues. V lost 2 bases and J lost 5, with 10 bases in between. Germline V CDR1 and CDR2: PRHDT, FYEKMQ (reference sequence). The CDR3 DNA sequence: TGTGCCAGCAGCTTAAAGGGTATACGAAACACCATATATTTT. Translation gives CASSLKGIRNTIYF.

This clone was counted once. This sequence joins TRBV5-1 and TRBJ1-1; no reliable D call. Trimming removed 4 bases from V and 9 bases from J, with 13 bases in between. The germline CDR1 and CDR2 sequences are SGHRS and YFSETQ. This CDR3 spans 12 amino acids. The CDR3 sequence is CASSPERDKAFF. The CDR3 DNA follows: TGCGCCAGCAGCCCCGAGAGAGATAAAGCTTTCTTT.